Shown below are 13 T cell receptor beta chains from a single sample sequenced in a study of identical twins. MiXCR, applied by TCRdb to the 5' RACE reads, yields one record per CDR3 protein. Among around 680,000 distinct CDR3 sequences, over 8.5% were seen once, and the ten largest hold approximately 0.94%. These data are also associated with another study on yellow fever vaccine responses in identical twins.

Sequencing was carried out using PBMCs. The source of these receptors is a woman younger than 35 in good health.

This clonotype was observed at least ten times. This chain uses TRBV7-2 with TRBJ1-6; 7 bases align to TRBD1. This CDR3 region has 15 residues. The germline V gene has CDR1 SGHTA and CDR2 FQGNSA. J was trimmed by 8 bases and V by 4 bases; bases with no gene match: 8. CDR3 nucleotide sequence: TGTGCCAGCAGCTCACGGACAGGATCCTATTCACCCCTCCACTTT. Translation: CASSSRTGSYSPLHF.

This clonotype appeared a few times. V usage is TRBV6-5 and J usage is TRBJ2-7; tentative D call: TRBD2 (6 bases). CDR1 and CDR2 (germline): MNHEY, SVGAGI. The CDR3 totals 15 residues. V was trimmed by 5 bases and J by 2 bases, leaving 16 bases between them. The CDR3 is CASSHGGDPAYEQYF. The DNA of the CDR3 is TGTGCCAGCAGTCACGGAGGGGACCCCGCCTACGAGCAGTACTTC.

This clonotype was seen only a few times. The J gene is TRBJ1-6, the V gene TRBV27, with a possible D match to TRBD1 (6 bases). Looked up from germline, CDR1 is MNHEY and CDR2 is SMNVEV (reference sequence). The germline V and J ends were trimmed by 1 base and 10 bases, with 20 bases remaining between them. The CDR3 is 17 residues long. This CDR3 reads CASSLWMGGGLMSPLHF. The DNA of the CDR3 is TGTGCCAGCAGTTTATGGATGGGGGGCGGGCTAATGTCACCCCTCCACTTT.

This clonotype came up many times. CDR3 sequence reads: CASSQTMSPANEQFF. As DNA, the CDR3 is TGTGCCAGCAGCCAAACAATGAGCCCGGCCAATGAGCAGTTCTTC. The chain employs TRBV3-1 and TRBJ2-1, with D unresolved. CDR3 length equals 15 residues. V lost 2 bases to trimming and J lost 6 bases, with 14 bases between them. The germline V gene has CDR1 LGHDT and CDR2 YNNKEL (reference sequence).

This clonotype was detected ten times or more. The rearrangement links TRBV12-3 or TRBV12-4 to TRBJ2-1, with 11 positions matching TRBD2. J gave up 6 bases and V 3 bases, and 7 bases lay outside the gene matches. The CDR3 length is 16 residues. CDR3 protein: CASSFSGLAGGNEQFF. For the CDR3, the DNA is TGTGCCAGCAGTTTTTCCGGACTAGCGGGTGGCAATGAGCAGTTCTTC.

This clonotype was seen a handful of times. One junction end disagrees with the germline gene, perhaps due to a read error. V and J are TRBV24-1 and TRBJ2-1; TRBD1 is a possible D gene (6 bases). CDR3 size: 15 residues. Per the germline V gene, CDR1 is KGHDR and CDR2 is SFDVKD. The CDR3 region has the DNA TGTCCCACCAGTCTTACACAGGGCTTCTACAATGAGCAGTTCTTC. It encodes CPTSLTQGFYNEQFF.

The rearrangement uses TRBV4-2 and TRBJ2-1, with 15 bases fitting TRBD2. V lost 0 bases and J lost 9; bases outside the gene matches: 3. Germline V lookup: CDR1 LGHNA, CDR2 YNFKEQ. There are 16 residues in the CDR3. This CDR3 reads CASSQEGLAGGGEQFF. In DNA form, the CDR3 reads TGTGCCAGCAGCCAAGAGGGACTAGCGGGAGGTGGTGAGCAGTTCTTC.

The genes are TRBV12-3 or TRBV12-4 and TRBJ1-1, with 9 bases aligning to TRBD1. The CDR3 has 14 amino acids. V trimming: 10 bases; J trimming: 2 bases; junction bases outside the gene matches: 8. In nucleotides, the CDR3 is TGTGCCATAAACCGGGACAGGGTTAACACTGAAGCTTTCTTT. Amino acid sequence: CAINRDRVNTEAFF.

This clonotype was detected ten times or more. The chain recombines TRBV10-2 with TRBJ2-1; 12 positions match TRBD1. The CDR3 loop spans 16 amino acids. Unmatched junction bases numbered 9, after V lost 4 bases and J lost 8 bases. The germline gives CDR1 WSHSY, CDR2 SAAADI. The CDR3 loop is CASSGRGDRGRDEQFF. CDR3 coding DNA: TGCGCCAGCAGTGGTCGCGGGGACAGGGGGCGGGATGAGCAGTTCTTC.

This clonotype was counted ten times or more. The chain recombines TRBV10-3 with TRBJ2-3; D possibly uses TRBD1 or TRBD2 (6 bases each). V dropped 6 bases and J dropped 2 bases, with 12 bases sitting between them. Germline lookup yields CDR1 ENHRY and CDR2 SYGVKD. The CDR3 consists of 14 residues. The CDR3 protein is CAIREGQTTDTQYF. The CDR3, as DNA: TGTGCCATCAGGGAGGGACAAACCACAGATACGCAGTATTTT.

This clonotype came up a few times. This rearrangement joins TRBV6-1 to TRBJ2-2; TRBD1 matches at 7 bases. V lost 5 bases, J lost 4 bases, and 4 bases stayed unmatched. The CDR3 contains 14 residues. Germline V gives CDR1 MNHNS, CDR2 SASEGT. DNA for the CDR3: TGTGCCAGCAGTAAGGGACAGTCCACCGGGGAGCTGTTTTTT. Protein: CASSKGQSTGELFF.

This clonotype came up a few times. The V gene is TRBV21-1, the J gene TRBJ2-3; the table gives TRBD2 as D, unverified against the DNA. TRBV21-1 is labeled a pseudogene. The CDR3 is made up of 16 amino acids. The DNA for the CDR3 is TGTGCCAGCAGCAGAGTGCGAGAAGGAGGGACAGATACGCAGTATTTT. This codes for CASSRVREGGTDTQYF.

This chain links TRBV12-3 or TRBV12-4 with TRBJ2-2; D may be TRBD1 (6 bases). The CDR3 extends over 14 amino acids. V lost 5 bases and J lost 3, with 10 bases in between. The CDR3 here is CASSRTADTGELFF. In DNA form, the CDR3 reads TGTGCCAGCAGTCGGACAGCGGACACCGGGGAGCTGTTTTTT.